The T cell receptor beta chain described here comes from a study of OX40 agonist ivuxolimab in advanced cancers. Turning to the study itself: Dose-escalation subjects each had hepatocellular carcinoma, melanoma, renal cell or head and neck cancer.

By frequency in the sample, this clone is medium-sized. The protocol was immunoSEQ multiplex PCR, while the TCRdb copy is restricted to in-frame clones and leaves out a portion. The table has tens of thousands of clones, approximately 80% seen once. CDR3 size: 14 residues. V was clipped by 5 bases and J by 3 bases, with 13 bases between them. Germline V gene data show CDR1 as MNHEY and CDR2 as SMNVEV (reference sequence). The sequence was collected from an adult with an advanced solid tumor such as melanoma, head and neck, liver or kidney cancer. The chain couples TRBV27 to TRBJ2-5; D may be TRBD1 (6 bases). This specimen consisted of CD4+ or CD8+ T cells sorted from blood, obtained in a trial of the OX40 agonist ivuxolimab. DNA of the CDR3: TGTGCCAGCAGTAGCTTCAGGGGAGAAGAGACCCAGTACTTC. Its translation is CASSSFRGEETQYF.